This T cell receptor (beta chain) is drawn from a study of follicular helper T cells after annual influenza vaccination. Looking at the study overall: Across the 2013-2014, 2014-2015 and 2015-2016 vaccination seasons, some subjects were resampled.

Described time point: 2013-2014 season, 7 days after vaccination. Before and after seasonal inactivated influenza vaccination, adults gave blood for sorting CD4 subsets for sequencing. A remark on this clone: Its antigen is unidentified.

TCRdb keeps only in-frame clones here, not all; method: immunoSEQ multiplex PCR. The sample holds roughly 9,900 clones, more than 65% seen once. Looked up from germline, CDR1 is WNHNN and CDR2 is SYGVQD (reference sequence). V lost 6 bases, J lost 0 bases, and 15 bases lay in between. The CDR3 runs to 16 residues. Study results and caveats: Yearly vaccinations repeatedly recalled conserved clonotypes in ICOS+CD38+ cTfh.

This sample comprised CXCR5- memory CD4+ T cells sorted from blood, obtained 7 days after influenza vaccination. The receptor was derived from an adult who received the influenza vaccine. V is TRBV10-1 and J is TRBJ1-5; D is uncertain. CDR3 region: CASRTRADYSNQPQHF. CDR3 DNA: TGCGCCAGCAGGACCCGGGCTGACTATAGCAATCAGCCCCAGCATTTT.